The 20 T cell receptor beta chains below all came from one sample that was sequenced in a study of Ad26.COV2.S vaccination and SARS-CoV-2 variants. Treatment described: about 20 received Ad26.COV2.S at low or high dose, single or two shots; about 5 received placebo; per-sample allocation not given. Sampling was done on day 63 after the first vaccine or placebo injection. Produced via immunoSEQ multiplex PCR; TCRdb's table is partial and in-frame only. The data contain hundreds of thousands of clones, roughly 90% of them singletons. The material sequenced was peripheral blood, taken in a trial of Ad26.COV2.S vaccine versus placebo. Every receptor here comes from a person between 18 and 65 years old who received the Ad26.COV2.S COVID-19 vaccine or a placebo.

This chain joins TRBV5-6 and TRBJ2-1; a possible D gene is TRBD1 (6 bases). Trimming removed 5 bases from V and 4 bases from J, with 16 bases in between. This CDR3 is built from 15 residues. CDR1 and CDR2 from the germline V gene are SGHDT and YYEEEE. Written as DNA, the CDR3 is TGTGCCAGCAGGGCAGACAGGAATTTTTACAATGAGCAGTTCTTC. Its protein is CASRADRNFYNEQFF.

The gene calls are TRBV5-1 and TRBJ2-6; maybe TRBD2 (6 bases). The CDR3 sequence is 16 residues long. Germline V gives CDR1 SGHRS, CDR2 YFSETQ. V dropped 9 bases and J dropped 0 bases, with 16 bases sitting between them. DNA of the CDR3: TGCGCCACCTCGTCGGGGGTTAGCTCTGGGGCCAACGTCCTGACTTTC. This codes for CATSSGVSSGANVLTF.

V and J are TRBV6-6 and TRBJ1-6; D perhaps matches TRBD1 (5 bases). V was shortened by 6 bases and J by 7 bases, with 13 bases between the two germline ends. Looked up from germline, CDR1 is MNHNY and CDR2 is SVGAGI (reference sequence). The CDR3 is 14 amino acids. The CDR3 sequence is CASSKDRKNSPLHF. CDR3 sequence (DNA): TGTGCCAGCAGCAAAGACAGAAAGAATTCACCCCTCCACTTT.

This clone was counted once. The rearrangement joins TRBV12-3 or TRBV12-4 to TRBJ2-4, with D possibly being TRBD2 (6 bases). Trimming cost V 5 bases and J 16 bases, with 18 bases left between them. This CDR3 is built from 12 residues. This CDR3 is CASSTLGGGEYF. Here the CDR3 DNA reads TGTGCCAGCAGTACCCTGGGGGGTGGGGAATACTTC.

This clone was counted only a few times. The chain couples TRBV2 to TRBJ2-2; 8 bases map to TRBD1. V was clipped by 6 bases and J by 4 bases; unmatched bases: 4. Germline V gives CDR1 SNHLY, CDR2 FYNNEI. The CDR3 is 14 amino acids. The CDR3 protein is CASRPTGGTGELFF. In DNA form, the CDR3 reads TGTGCCAGCAGGCCCACAGGGGGCACCGGGGAGCTGTTTTTT.

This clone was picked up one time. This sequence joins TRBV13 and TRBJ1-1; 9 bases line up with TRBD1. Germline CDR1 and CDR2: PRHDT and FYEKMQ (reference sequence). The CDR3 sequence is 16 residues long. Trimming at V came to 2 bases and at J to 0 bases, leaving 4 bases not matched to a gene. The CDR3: CASSLTGQGMNTEAFF. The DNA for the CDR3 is TGTGCCAGCAGCTTAACCGGACAGGGGATGAACACTGAAGCTTTCTTT.

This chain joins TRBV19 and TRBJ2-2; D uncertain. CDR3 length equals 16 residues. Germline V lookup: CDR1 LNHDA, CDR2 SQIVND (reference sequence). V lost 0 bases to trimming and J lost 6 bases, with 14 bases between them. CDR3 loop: CASSIDPWTGAGELFF. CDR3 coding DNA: TGTGCCAGTAGTATAGATCCCTGGACGGGTGCCGGGGAGCTGTTTTTT.

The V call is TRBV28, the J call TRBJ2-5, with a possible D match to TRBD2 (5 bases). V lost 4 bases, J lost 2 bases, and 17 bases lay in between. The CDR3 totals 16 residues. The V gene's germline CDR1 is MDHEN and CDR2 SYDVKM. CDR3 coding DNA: TGTGCCAGCAGTTCCTCGGGAAGCCCAGGTCAAGAGACCCAGTACTTC. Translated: CASSSSGSPGQETQYF.

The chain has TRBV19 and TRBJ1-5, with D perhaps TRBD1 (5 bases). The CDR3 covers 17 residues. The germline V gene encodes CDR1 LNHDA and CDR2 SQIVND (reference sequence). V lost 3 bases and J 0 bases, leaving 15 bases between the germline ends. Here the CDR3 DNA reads TGTGCCAGTAGTATTAGGGACGTCACATATAGCAATCAGCCCCAGCATTTT. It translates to CASSIRDVTYSNQPQHF.

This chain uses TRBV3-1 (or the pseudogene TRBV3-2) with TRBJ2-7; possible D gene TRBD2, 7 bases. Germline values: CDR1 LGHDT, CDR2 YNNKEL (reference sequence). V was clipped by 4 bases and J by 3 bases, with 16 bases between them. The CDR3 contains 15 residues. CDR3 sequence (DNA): TGTGCCAGCAGCCCGGGGGGCGGGAGCAACTACGAGCAGTACTTC. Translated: CASSPGGGSNYEQYF.

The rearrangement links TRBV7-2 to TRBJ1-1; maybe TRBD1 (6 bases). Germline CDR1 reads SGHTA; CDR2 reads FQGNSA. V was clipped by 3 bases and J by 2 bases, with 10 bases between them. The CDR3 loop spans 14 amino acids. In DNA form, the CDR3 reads TGTGCCAGCAGCTTGGGACAAATTAACACTGAAGCTTTCTTT. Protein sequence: CASSLGQINTEAFF.

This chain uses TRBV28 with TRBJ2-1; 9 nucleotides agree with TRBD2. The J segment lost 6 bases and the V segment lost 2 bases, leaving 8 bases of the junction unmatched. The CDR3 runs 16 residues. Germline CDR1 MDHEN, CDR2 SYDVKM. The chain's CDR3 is CASSLVAGGYFNEQFF. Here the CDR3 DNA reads TGTGCCAGCAGTTTAGTGGCGGGAGGGTACTTCAATGAGCAGTTCTTC.

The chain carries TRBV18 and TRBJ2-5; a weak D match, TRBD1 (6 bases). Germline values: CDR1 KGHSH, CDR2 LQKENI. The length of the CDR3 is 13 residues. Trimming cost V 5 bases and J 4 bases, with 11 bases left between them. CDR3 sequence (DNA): TGTGCCAGCTCAAAGGGACAAGGAGAGACCCAGTACTTC. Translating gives CASSKGQGETQYF.

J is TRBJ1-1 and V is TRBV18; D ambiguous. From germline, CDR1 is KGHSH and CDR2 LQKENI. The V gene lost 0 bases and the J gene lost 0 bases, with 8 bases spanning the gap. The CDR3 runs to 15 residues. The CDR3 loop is CASSPPTRLNTEAFF. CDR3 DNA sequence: TGTGCCAGCTCACCACCGACTCGGTTGAACACTGAAGCTTTCTTT.

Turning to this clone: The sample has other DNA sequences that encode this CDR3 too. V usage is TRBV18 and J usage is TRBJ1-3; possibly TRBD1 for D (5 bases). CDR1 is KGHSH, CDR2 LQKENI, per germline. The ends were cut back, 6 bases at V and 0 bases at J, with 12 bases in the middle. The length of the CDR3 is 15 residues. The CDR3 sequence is CASSPDSISGNTIYF. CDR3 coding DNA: TGTGCCAGCTCCCCAGACAGTATCTCTGGAAACACCATATATTTT.

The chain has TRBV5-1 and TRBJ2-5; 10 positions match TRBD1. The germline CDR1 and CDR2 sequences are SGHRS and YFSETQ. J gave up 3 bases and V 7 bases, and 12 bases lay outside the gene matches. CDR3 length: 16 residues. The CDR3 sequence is CASGRQGATPEETQYF. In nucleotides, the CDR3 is TGCGCCAGCGGACGACAGGGGGCGACCCCAGAAGAGACCCAGTACTTC.

CDR3 sequence: CASSREINTEAFF. Written as DNA, the CDR3 is TGTGCCAGTAGTAGGGAGATAAACACTGAAGCTTTCTTT. The chain joins TRBV19 to TRBJ1-1, with no clear D. The CDR3 sequence is 13 residues long. The V end lost 4 bases, the J end lost 2 bases, and 8 bases lay between the germline ends. CDR1 LNHDA and CDR2 SQIVND come from the germline V gene (reference sequence).

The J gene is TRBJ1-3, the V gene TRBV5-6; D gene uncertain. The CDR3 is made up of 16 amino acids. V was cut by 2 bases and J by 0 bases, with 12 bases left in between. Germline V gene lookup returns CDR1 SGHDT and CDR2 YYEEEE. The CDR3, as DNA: TGTGCCAGCAGCTTCGCCAGGCCTATCTCTGGAAACACCATATATTTT. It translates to CASSFARPISGNTIYF. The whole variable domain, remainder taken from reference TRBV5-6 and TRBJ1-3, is DAGVTQSPTHLIKTRGQQVTLRCSPKSGHDTVSWYQQALGQGPQFIFQYYEEEERQRGNFPDRFSGHQFPNYSSELNVNALLLGDSALYLCASSFARPISGNTIYFGEGSWLTVV.

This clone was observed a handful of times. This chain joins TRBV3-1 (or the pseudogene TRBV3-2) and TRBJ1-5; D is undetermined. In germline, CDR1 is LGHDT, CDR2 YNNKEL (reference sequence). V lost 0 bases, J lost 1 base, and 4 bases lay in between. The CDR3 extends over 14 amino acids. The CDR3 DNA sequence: TGTGCCAGCAGCCAAGATGCCAGCAATCAGCCCCAGCATTTT. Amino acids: CASSQDASNQPQHF.

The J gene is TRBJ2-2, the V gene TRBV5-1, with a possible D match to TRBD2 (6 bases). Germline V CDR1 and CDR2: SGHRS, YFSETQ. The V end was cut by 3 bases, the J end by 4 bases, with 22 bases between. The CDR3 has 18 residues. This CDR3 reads CASSWGVNLPQSTGELFF. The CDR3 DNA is TGCGCCAGCAGCTGGGGGGTAAATCTCCCCCAAAGCACCGGGGAGCTGTTTTTT.